This TCR beta chain comes out of a study of T-cell memory formation after mild COVID-19. TCRdb analysed the 5' RACE reads with MiXCR anew, one entry per CDR3 protein. The sample consists of 140,000 to 150,000 distinct CDR3 sequences, 25% of them appearing once. A few counts support this clonotype. Per the germline V gene, CDR1 is SGHKS and CDR2 is YYEKEE (reference sequence). V shed 7 bases, J shed 0 bases, and the junction held 6 bases outside the gene matches. CDR3 length equals 15 residues. Sequencing was done on a sample of PBMCs or a T cell subset sorted from them (not recorded which). The receptor comes from an adult woman who had mild COVID-19 (a few samples of this study predate the infection). Cell type and time point are not known. The chain joins TRBV5-5 to TRBJ1-4, with TRBD1 matching 7 bases. DNA for the CDR3: TGTGCCAGCGACACCGGGACAGCAACTAATGAAAAACTGTTTTTT. Translated: CASDTGTATNEKLFF.